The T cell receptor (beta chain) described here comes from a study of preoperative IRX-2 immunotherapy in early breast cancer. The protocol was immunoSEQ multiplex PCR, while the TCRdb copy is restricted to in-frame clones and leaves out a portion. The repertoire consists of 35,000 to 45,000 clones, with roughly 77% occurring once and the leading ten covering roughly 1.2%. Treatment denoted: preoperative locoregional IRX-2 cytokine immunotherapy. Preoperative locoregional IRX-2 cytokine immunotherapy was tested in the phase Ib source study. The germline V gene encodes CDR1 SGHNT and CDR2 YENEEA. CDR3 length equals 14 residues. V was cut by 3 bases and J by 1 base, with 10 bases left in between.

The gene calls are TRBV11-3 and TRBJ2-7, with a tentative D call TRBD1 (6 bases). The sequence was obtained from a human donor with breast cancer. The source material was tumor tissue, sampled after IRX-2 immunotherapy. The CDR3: CASSFPGASYEQYF. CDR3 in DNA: TGTGCCAGCAGCTTCCCAGGGGCGTCCTACGAGCAGTACTTC.